The next 17 T cell receptor beta chains were all read from a single sample in a study of blood T cell repertoires in COVID-19. Profiling relied on immunoSEQ multiplex PCR, and the TCRdb table lists in-frame clones only, not all of them. The sample records nearly 350,000 clones, about 88% being singletons. Sequencing was done on a sample of PBMCs or T cells enriched from blood (not recorded which). All receptors derive from a woman aged 30 to 39 who had recovered from COVID-19.

This clone was seen once. This chain uses TRBV7-6 with TRBJ1-3, with a weak D call TRBD1 (5 bases). CDR1 is SGHVS, CDR2 FNYEAQ, per germline. V lost 0 bases and J lost 4, with 13 bases in between. The CDR3 runs 16 residues. The CDR3 here is CASSLAFQGAGNTIYF. DNA of the CDR3: TGTGCCAGCAGCTTAGCGTTTCAGGGTGCAGGAAACACCATATATTTT. Combining the CDR3 with reference TRBV7-6 and TRBJ1-3 gives the whole variable domain GAGVSQSPRYKVTKRGQDVALRCDPISGHVSLYWYRQALGQGPEFLTYFNYEAQQDKSGLPNDRFSAERPEGSISTLTIQRTEQRDSAMYRCASSLAFQGAGNTIYFGEGSWLTVV.

The V and J genes are TRBV6-6 and TRBJ1-1; weak D call: TRBD1 (5 bases). This CDR3 spans 13 amino acids. Trimming shortened V by 9 bases and J by 3 bases, and 14 bases separated the two germline ends. Looked up from germline, CDR1 is MNHNY and CDR2 is SVGAGI (reference sequence). This chain's CDR3 is CASSQTADTEAFF. The CDR3 DNA follows: TGTGCCAGTTCCCAGACAGCCGACACTGAAGCTTTCTTT.

The chain has TRBV9 and TRBJ2-1, with 9 bases matching TRBD2. In germline, CDR1 is SGDLS, CDR2 YYNGEE. The CDR3 is made up of 15 amino acids. With V trimmed by 0 bases and J by 6 bases, 4 bases remained unmatched. The CDR3 nucleotides are TGTGCCAGCAGCGTAGTAAGCGGGGGGACCAATGAGCAGTTCTTC. Protein: CASSVVSGGTNEQFF.

The chain is built from TRBV7-2 and TRBJ1-1; possibly TRBD1 for D (6 bases). V lost 4 bases to trimming and J lost 2 bases, with 26 bases between them. Per germline, CDR1 SGHTA and CDR2 FQGNSA. The CDR3 length is 19 residues. For the CDR3, the DNA is TGTGCCAGCAGCTCCCCAGCCGCCGGGACACTTATTTTAAACACTGAAGCTTTCTTT. Translation gives CASSSPAAGTLILNTEAFF.

This clone was seen a few times. V usage is TRBV18 and J usage is TRBJ2-7, with 9 bases matching TRBD1. This CDR3 is 15 amino acids long. CDR1 is KGHSH, CDR2 LQKENI, per germline. With V trimmed by 6 bases and J by 2 bases, 8 bases remained unmatched. CDR3 loop: CASSFTGGGTYEQYF. As DNA, the CDR3 is TGTGCCAGCTCGTTCACAGGGGGCGGAACCTACGAGCAGTACTTC.

V usage is TRBV7-8 and J usage is TRBJ2-5; 7 nucleotides line up with TRBD2. This CDR3 spans 16 amino acids. The V gene end was trimmed by 6 bases and the J gene end by 5 bases; junction bases not matched to a gene: 15. Germline CDR1 is SGHVS and CDR2 is FQNEAQ. The DNA of the CDR3 is TGTGCCAGCAGTCCAAGAGGCGGATGGGGGGGGGAGACCCAGTACTTC. Its protein product is CASSPRGGWGGETQYF.

This clone was seen a single time. The J gene is TRBJ2-2, the V gene TRBV28; D is unresolved. V lost 3 bases, J lost 1 base, and 3 bases lay in between. In germline, CDR1 is MDHEN, CDR2 SYDVKM. This CDR3 is built from 13 residues. The CDR3 sequence: CASSFQNTGELFF. The CDR3 DNA follows: TGTGCCAGCAGTTTCCAGAACACCGGGGAGCTGTTTTTT.

The chain has TRBV4-2 and TRBJ1-1, with D unclear. Trimming cost V 0 bases and J 5 bases, with 10 bases left between them. Germline CDR1 is LGHNA and CDR2 is YNFKEQ. CDR3 length equals 14 residues. CDR3 in DNA: TGTGCCAGCAGCCAAGAAATGAGGGAAACTGAAGCTTTCTTT. Translating it yields CASSQEMRETEAFF.

V is TRBV5-4 and J is TRBJ1-2, with 8 positions matching TRBD1. The trim removed 9 bases at V and 4 bases at J, leaving 8 bases unmatched. The CDR3 totals 13 residues. The germline gives CDR1 SGHNT, CDR2 YYREEE (reference sequence). The CDR3 coding sequence is TGTGCCACCGAGGACAGGGTATCCTATGGCTACACCTTC. Its protein is CATEDRVSYGYTF.

The chain employs TRBV5-1 and TRBJ2-7; 8 positions match TRBD1. Germline V lookup: CDR1 SGHRS, CDR2 YFSETQ. The CDR3 is made up of 14 amino acids. With V trimmed by 4 bases and J by 0 bases, 3 bases remained unmatched. The CDR3 protein is CASSQGASSYEQYF. CDR3 sequence (DNA): TGCGCCAGCAGCCAGGGGGCGAGCTCCTACGAGCAGTACTTC.

CDR3 sequence reads: CASSPLDSSGNTIYF. In DNA form, the CDR3 reads TGTGCCAGCTCACCACTTGACAGCTCTGGAAACACCATATATTTT. This chain uses TRBV18 with TRBJ1-3; D might be TRBD1 (5 bases). Germline-derived CDR1 and CDR2 are KGHSH and LQKENI. The ends were cut back, 1 base at V and 0 bases at J, with 7 bases in the middle. There are 15 residues in the CDR3.

J is TRBJ2-7 and V is TRBV5-6; D may be TRBD1 (5 bases). Trimming removed 5 bases from V and 2 bases from J, with 14 bases in between. The CDR3 sequence is 14 residues long. From germline, CDR1 is SGHDT and CDR2 YYEEEE. The CDR3: CASSSGAGTYEQYF. The CDR3 DNA follows: TGTGCCAGCAGTTCTGGGGCAGGGACCTACGAGCAGTACTTC. The whole variable domain, remainder taken from reference TRBV5-6 and TRBJ2-7, is DAGVTQSPTHLIKTRGQQVTLRCSPKSGHDTVSWYQQALGQGPQFIFQYYEEEERQRGNFPDRFSGHQFPNYSSELNVNALLLGDSALYLCASSSGAGTYEQYFGPGTRLTVT.

The rearrangement links TRBV5-1 to TRBJ2-7, with TRBD2 as a possible D gene (6 bases). Trimming shortened V by 5 bases and J by 0 bases, and 9 bases separated the two germline ends. Per the germline V gene, CDR1 is SGHRS and CDR2 is YFSETQ. The CDR3 is made up of 13 amino acids. The CDR3 nucleotides are TGCGCCAGCAGTGAGCGGGCCTCCTACGAGCAGTACTTC. Its translation is CASSERASYEQYF.

The gene calls are TRBV4-3 and TRBJ2-4, with TRBD2 as a possible D gene (6 bases). The CDR3 length is 18 residues. Trimming left V 0 bases short and J 3 bases short, with 18 bases between. CDR1 and CDR2 (germline): LGHNA, YSLEER. CDR3 in amino acids: CASSQDPGGGSGKNIQYF. The CDR3, as DNA: TGCGCCAGCAGCCAAGATCCTGGTGGAGGGTCGGGCAAAAACATTCAGTACTTC.

This chain uses TRBV3-1 (or the pseudogene TRBV3-2) with TRBJ2-5; 9 bases fit TRBD2. Germline values: CDR1 LGHDT, CDR2 YNNKEL (reference sequence). CDR3 size: 15 residues. The trim removed 7 bases at V and 5 bases at J, leaving 11 bases unmatched. CDR3 nucleotide sequence: TGTGCCAGCATCTCCCATAGCGGGGGATGGGAGACCCAGTACTTC. Translated, it gives CASISHSGGWETQYF.

The rearrangement uses TRBV12-5 and TRBJ2-5; 9 nucleotides align to TRBD1. The germline V gene has CDR1 LGHNT and CDR2 FRNRAP. Trimming took 9 bases from V and 2 from J; bases not matched to a gene: 10. The CDR3 extends over 15 amino acids. CDR3 sequence (DNA): TGTGCTAGAAAGAGTACCGGGACAGGGCAAGAGACCCAGTACTTC. Protein: CARKSTGTGQETQYF.

The chain is built from TRBV4-2 and TRBJ2-5; 7 bases agree with TRBD1. Unmatched junction bases numbered 8, after V lost 1 base and J lost 0 bases. There are 17 residues in the CDR3. The germline V gene encodes CDR1 LGHNA and CDR2 YNFKEQ. The CDR3 region has the DNA TGTGCCAGCAGCCAAGTGTTTGGGACAGCGTACCAAGAGACCCAGTACTTC. Its protein product is CASSQVFGTAYQETQYF.